Following are 17 T cell receptor beta chains from one sample sequenced in a study of Ad26.COV2.S vaccination and SARS-CoV-2 variants. The data were produced by immunoSEQ multiplex PCR, yet TCRdb's version contains in-frame clones alone and is incomplete. The sample includes about 430,000 clones, over 75% of them seen just once. Treatment denoted: about 20 received Ad26.COV2.S at low or high dose, single or two shots; 5 received placebo; per-sample allocation not given. At day 63 after the first vaccine or placebo injection, samples were drawn. Specimen: peripheral blood, collected in a trial of Ad26.COV2.S vaccine versus placebo. All receptors derive from a person aged 18-60 years who received the Ad26.COV2.S COVID-19 vaccine or a placebo.

V usage is TRBV9 and J usage is TRBJ2-1; tentatively, D is TRBD1 (6 bases). With 2 bases removed from V and 2 bases from J, the gap between germline ends came to 17 bases. Germline values: CDR1 SGDLS, CDR2 YYNGEE. The CDR3 is 17 amino acids. The CDR3 bases are TGTGCCAGCAGCGTTGACCCACAGGGAAGGACCTACAATGAGCAGTTCTTC. It specifies CASSVDPQGRTYNEQFF.

V gene TRBV5-1 combines with J gene TRBJ1-2; D is undetermined. This CDR3 spans 16 amino acids. The V gene lost 0 bases and the J gene lost 5 bases, with 17 bases spanning the gap. Germline V gene lookup returns CDR1 SGHRS and CDR2 YFSETQ. The CDR3 protein is CASSLAPLADPYGYTF. The CDR3 coding sequence is TGCGCCAGCAGCTTGGCTCCACTAGCGGATCCGTATGGCTACACCTTC.

The chain joins TRBV7-2 to TRBJ1-2; possible D gene TRBD1, 5 bases. V was cut by 1 base and J by 4 bases, with 10 bases left in between. Looked up from germline, CDR1 is SGHTA and CDR2 is FQGNSA. This CDR3 has 14 residues. CDR3 sequence reads: CASSLDRGPYGYTF. The CDR3 nucleotides read TGTGCCAGCAGCTTAGATCGGGGCCCCTATGGCTACACCTTC. Together with reference TRBV7-2 and TRBJ1-2, the CDR3 gives the full variable domain: GAGVSQSPSNKVTEKGKDVELRCDPISGHTALYWYRQSLGQGLEFLIYFQGNSAPDKSGLPSDRFSAERTGGSVSTLTIQRTQQEDSAVYLCASSLDRGPYGYTFGSGTRLTVV.

This clone appeared a single time. V and J are TRBV12-3 or TRBV12-4 and TRBJ1-1; D not resolved. Trimming took off 3 bases at V and 4 bases at J, with 3 bases between the two ends. This CDR3 spans 11 amino acids. CDR3 sequence (DNA): TGTGCCAGCAGTTTTACCACTGAAGCTTTCTTT. This sequence encodes CASSFTTEAFF.

This sequence joins TRBV5-6 and TRBJ2-3; weak D call: TRBD2 (5 bases). V was pared by 0 bases and J by 8 bases, with 10 bases between. Germline V gives CDR1 SGHDT, CDR2 YYEEEE. The CDR3 extends over 13 amino acids. CDR3 DNA sequence: TGTGCCAGCAGCTTGGGAGCGGACCGTACGCAGTATTTT. It encodes CASSLGADRTQYF.

The chain couples TRBV7-9 to TRBJ1-2, with TRBD1 matching over 8 bases. The V and J ends lost 4 bases and 4 bases, in that order; junction bases with no gene match: 8. This CDR3 is built from 15 residues. CDR1 and CDR2 (germline): SEHNR, FQNEAQ (reference sequence). CDR3 sequence reads: CASSSPNQGAYGYTF. CDR3 coding DNA: TGTGCCAGCAGCTCCCCCAACCAGGGGGCCTATGGCTACACCTTC. Supplemented by reference TRBV7-9 and TRBJ1-2, the full variable domain reads DTGVSQNPRHKITKRGQNVTFRCDPISEHNRLYWYRQTLGQGPEFLTYFQNEAQLEKSRLLSDRFSAERPKGSFSTLEIQRTEQGDSAMYLCASSSPNQGAYGYTFGSGTRLTVV.

This clone was counted a single time. In DNA form, the CDR3 reads TGTGCCAGCAGTATTGACACGGCAACCTACAATGAGCAGTTCTTC. This codes for CASSIDTATYNEQFF. The gene calls are TRBV6-6 and TRBJ2-1; D remains unclear. Trimming removed 5 bases at V and 2 bases at J, with 13 bases between. The V gene's germline CDR1 is MNHNY and CDR2 SVGAGI (reference sequence). The CDR3 has 15 residues.

The gene calls are TRBV5-4 and TRBJ2-5, with a possible D match to TRBD1 (7 bases). The CDR3 is 17 amino acids. Germline lookup yields CDR1 SGHNT and CDR2 YYREEE (reference sequence). V was clipped by 0 bases and J by 1 base, with 16 bases between them. The DNA for the CDR3 is TGTGCCAGCAGCTTGGTTTATCAGGGGGGAGGCCAAGAGACCCAGTACTTC. It translates to CASSLVYQGGGQETQYF.

This chain links TRBV18 with TRBJ2-1, with a possible D match to TRBD1 (5 bases). Per the germline V gene, CDR1 is KGHSH and CDR2 is LQKENI. Deletions cut 1 base from V and 3 bases from J, with 10 bases between. This CDR3 spans 15 amino acids. In DNA form, the CDR3 reads TGTGCCAGCTCACCACAGGGGAAGCACTACAATGAGCAGTTCTTC. This translates into CASSPQGKHYNEQFF.

This clone occurred a few times. V and J are TRBV2 and TRBJ1-6; the D gene is possibly TRBD1 (5 bases). The V end was cut by 1 base, the J end by 5 bases, with 9 bases between. The germline V gene has CDR1 SNHLY and CDR2 FYNNEI. The CDR3 is 15 residues long. The CDR3 region is CASSEETGNNSPLHF. The CDR3 DNA reads TGTGCCAGCAGTGAAGAAACAGGCAATAATTCACCCCTCCACTTT.

This chain joins TRBV6-1 and TRBJ1-4; D uncertain. The V gene lost 1 base and the J gene lost 0 bases, with 3 bases spanning the gap. The CDR3 loop spans 14 amino acids. The germline gives CDR1 MNHNS, CDR2 SASEGT. The CDR3 reads CASSEVPTNEKLFF. CDR3 bases: TGTGCCAGCAGTGAAGTTCCAACTAATGAAAAACTGTTTTTT.

The V gene is TRBV19, the J gene TRBJ2-7; TRBD2 matches 13 bases. V was pared by 5 bases and J by 7 bases, with 8 bases of the junction left unmatched. The germline V gene encodes CDR1 LNHDA and CDR2 SQIVND (reference sequence). The CDR3 is 15 amino acids. CDR3 sequence (DNA): TGTGCCAGTAGTCTACTAGCGGGAGGGCCGGGAGAGCAGTACTTC. It codes for CASSLLAGGPGEQYF.

Only one count was recorded for this clone. This sample includes further DNA sequences coding for the same CDR3. This chain uses TRBV9 with TRBJ1-1; unclear D gene. The V end lost 1 base, the J end lost 4 bases, and 8 bases lay between the germline ends. There are 13 residues in the CDR3. Germline CDR1 SGDLS, CDR2 YYNGEE. Here the CDR3 DNA reads TGTGCCAGCAGCGTAACGGGTAGCACTGAAGCTTTCTTT. Translated: CASSVTGSTEAFF.

This sequence joins TRBV10-3 and TRBJ2-1; D possibly corresponds to TRBD1 (7 bases). Trimming removed 10 bases from V and 2 bases from J, with 9 bases in between. This CDR3 contains 12 residues. The V gene's germline CDR1 is ENHRY and CDR2 SYGVKD. Here the CDR3 reads CASGTAYNEQFF. CDR3 nucleotides: TGTGCCAGCGGGACAGCCTACAATGAGCAGTTCTTC.

This chain connects TRBV10-3 to TRBJ1-2; D unclear. Trimming cost V 5 bases and J 1 base, with 2 bases left between them. The germline CDR1 and CDR2 sequences are ENHRY and SYGVKD. The CDR3 consists of 11 residues. The CDR3 reads CAISYNYGYTF. The DNA for the CDR3 is TGTGCCATCAGTTATAACTATGGCTACACCTTC.

The CDR3 region is CSASTAVETQYF. The DNA of the CDR3 is TGCAGTGCTAGTACGGCCGTAGAGACCCAGTACTTC. This chain uses TRBV20-1 with TRBJ2-5; no clear D. Germline V gene sequence: CDR1 DFQATT, CDR2 SNEGSKA (reference sequence). Deletions cut 3 bases from V and 4 bases from J, with 9 bases between. The CDR3 sequence is 12 residues long.

The rearrangement uses TRBV11-3 and TRBJ2-1; no firm D call. Trimming removed 4 bases from V and 2 bases from J, with 9 bases in between. In germline, CDR1 is SGHNT, CDR2 YENEEA. The CDR3 spans 14 residues. CDR3 loop: CASSSSSPYNEQFF. The CDR3 coding sequence is TGTGCCAGCAGCTCGAGTTCACCCTACAATGAGCAGTTCTTC.